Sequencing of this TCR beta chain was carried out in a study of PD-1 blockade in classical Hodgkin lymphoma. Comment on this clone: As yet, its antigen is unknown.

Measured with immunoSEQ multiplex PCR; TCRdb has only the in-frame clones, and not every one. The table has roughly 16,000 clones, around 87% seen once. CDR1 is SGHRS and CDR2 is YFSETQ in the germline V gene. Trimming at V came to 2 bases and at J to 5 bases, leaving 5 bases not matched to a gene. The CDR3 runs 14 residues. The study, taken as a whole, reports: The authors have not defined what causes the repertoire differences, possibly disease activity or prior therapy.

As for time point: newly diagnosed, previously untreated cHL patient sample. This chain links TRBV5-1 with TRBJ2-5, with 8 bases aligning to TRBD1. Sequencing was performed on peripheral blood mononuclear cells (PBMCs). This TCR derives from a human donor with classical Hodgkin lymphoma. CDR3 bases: TGCGCCAGCAGCTTCACAGGGGGAGTCGAGACCCAGTACTTC. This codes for CASSFTGGVETQYF.